This T cell receptor beta chain was identified in a study of beta chain features in type 1 diabetes. The study, taken as a whole, reports: Among patients, naive, central memory and Treg TCRB repertoires appeared more similar than among healthy donors.

For this clone: What it binds is not known.

The ends lost 0 bases at V and 3 bases at J; junction bases unmatched: 3. The CDR3 has 15 residues. Germline V lookup: CDR1 SGHNT, CDR2 YYREEE (reference sequence). The isolated RNA, all of it, was reverse transcribed, so expressed TCRB transcripts were what got sequenced. The data were produced by immunoSEQ multiplex PCR, yet TCRdb's version contains in-frame clones alone and is incomplete. The sample holds hundreds of thousands of clones; roughly a sixth are singletons and the top ten take more than 0.08%. This sequence was found in a man aged 18-30 years in good health. The material sequenced was naive CD4+ T cells from blood. This chain connects TRBV5-4 to TRBJ2-5, with 9 nucleotides matching TRBD2. The DNA for the CDR3 is TGTGCCAGCAGCTTGGGGAGCGGGAGGAAAGAGACCCAGTACTTC. It yields the protein CASSLGSGRKETQYF. The variable domain in full, completed from reference TRBV5-4 and TRBJ2-5, reads ETGVTQSPTHLIKTRGQQVTLRCSSQSGHNTVSWYQQALGQGPQFIFQYYREEENGRGNFPPRFSGLQFPNYSSELNVNALELDDSALYLCASSLGSGRKETQYFGPGTRLLVL.